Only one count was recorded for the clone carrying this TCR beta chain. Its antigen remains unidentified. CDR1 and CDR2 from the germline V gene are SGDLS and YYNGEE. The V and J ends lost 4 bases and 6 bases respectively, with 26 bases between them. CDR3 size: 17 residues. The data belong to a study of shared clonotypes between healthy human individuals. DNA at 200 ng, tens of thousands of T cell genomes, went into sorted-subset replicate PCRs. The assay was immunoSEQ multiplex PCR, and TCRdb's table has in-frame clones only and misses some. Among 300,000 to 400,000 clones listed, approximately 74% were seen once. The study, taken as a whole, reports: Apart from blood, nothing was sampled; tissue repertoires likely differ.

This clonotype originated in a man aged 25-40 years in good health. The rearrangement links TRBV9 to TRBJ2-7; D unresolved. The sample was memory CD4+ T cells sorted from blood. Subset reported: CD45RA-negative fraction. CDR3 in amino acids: CASSPYSKSDGLVEQYF. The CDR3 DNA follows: TGTGCCAGCAGCCCATATTCGAAATCTGACGGGCTGGTCGAGCAGTACTTC.